The entry below gives a single T cell receptor (beta chain) sequence along with its context. These data belong to a study of blood T cell repertoires in COVID-19. In the authors' workflow: Quantification of nucleated cells was approximated via reference gene primer amplification. Clones were sequenced by immunoSEQ multiplex PCR, and TCRdb holds only the in-frame ones, with some missing. Clonal size and the V and J genes are those of that table, whereas D and trimming came from the DNA. Among around 200,000 clones listed, 84% were seen once. Trimming cost V 1 base and J 0 bases, with 6 bases left between them. CDR1 LNHDA and CDR2 SQIVND come from the germline V gene (reference sequence). The CDR3 totals 15 residues.

This clonotype was sampled from a human donor in a cohort sampled during active COVID-19. The rearrangement joins TRBV19 to TRBJ2-2, with D unresolved. Sequencing input: peripheral blood. CDR3 sequence reads: CASSIGQTNTGELFF. The CDR3 coding sequence is TGTGCCAGTAGTATAGGTCAGACGAACACCGGGGAGCTGTTTTTT.